Following are 7 T cell receptor beta chains from one sample sequenced in a study of metastatic and nonmetastatic thyroid tumors. No treatment had been given to any patient before thyroid surgery. Using MiXCR, TCRdb re-called clones from the PCR reads. The data hold 20,000 to 25,000 clones, with around a sixth observed a single time. The material sequenced was blood. Receptors originate from a female donor with papillary thyroid cancer or a benign thyroid nodule (not recorded which). Some clones in this sample may be carry-over from other donors' samples.

This CDR3 reads CSARGGGGGGLAGANVLTF. The CDR3 DNA reads TGCAGTGCTAGAGGTGGCGGAGGGGGGGGTCTAGCTGGGGCCAACGTCCTGACTTTC. This chain uses TRBV20-1 with TRBJ2-6; possibly TRBD2 for D (7 bases). The CDR3 sequence is 19 residues long. The germline gives CDR1 DFQATT, CDR2 SNEGSKA (reference sequence). V lost 1 base, J lost 2 bases, and 21 bases lay in between.

This clone was observed a handful of times. The CDR3, as DNA: TGTGCCACCGGTGGGCTCTACGAGCAGTACTTC. Translated, it gives CATGGLYEQYF. The chain couples TRBV28 to TRBJ2-7; D gene uncertain. V lost 10 bases and J lost 3, with 10 bases in between. The CDR3 loop spans 11 amino acids. Looked up from germline, CDR1 is MDHEN and CDR2 is SYDVKM.

This clone was seen once. V and J are TRBV20-1 and TRBJ1-2; maybe TRBD1 (5 bases). CDR1 is DFQATT, CDR2 SNEGSKA, per germline (reference sequence). V was cut by 6 bases and J by 8 bases, with 22 bases left in between. This CDR3 contains 14 residues. The CDR3 sequence is CSAPRGGALGGYTF. The CDR3 nucleotides are TGCAGTGCCCCGAGGGGCGGGGCCCTCGGGGGCTACACCTTC.

In this sample, this clone turned up many times. The genes are TRBV6-4 and TRBJ2-2; possible D gene TRBD2, 6 bases. Trimming removed 4 bases from V and 3 bases from J, with 12 bases in between. This CDR3 is built from 15 residues. The germline CDR1 and CDR2 sequences are MRHNA and SNTAGT. The CDR3 sequence: CASSASGGDTGELFF. For the CDR3, the DNA is TGTGCCAGCAGTGCCAGCGGAGGGGACACCGGGGAGCTGTTTTTT.

This clone was seen at least ten times. Other nucleotide sequences in the sample specify the same CDR3. V and J are TRBV30 and TRBJ2-7; 11 bases match TRBD2. V dropped 8 bases and J dropped 6; count of bases not matched to a gene: 12. CDR1 and CDR2 (germline): GTSNPN, SVGIG (reference sequence). This CDR3 has 14 residues. CDR3 DNA: TGTGCCGGCATAATAGCGGGAGGGCCTCTCGAGCAGTACTTC. It yields the protein CAGIIAGGPLEQYF. The full variable domain, with the rest looked up from reference TRBV30 and TRBJ2-7, is SQTIHQWPATLVQPVGSPLSLECTVEGTSNPNLYWYRQAAGRGLQLLFYSVGIGQISSEVPQNLSASRPQDRQFILSSKKLLLSDSGFYLCAGIIAGGPLEQYFGPGTRLTVT.

The count of this clone is one. The chain uses TRBV7-9 and TRBJ1-5; D is possibly TRBD1 (6 bases). CDR3 length: 14 amino acids. Germline CDR1 is SEHNR and CDR2 is FQNEAQ (reference sequence). Trimming removed 6 bases at V and 7 bases at J, with 16 bases between. CDR3 in amino acids: CASSYQGIDQPQHF. The CDR3 DNA is TGTGCCAGCAGTTATCAGGGGATTGACCAGCCCCAGCATTTT.

This clone showed up just a few times. The CDR3 nucleotides are TGTGCCAGCAGTTATCTAGCGGGAGGGATAAATGAGCAGTTCTTC. Its translation: CASSYLAGGINEQFF. The rearrangement links TRBV6-2 or TRBV6-3 to TRBJ2-1; 12 nucleotides line up with TRBD2. Germline V lookup: CDR1 MNHEY, CDR2 SVGEGT. This CDR3 comprises 15 residues. With V trimmed by 3 bases and J by 7 bases, 4 bases remained unmatched.